This TCR beta chain was documented in a study of blood T cell repertoires in COVID-19. Turning to the study itself: Specimens from acute and convalescent COVID-19 originated in the United States, Italy and Spain. T cells, B-cell-depleted T cells, or PBMCs provided the cDNA or gDNA that served as material.

This clone appeared a few times. The authors' processing: Estimates of nucleated cell counts were drawn from the amplification of reference gene primers. TCRdb's copy holds only in-frame clones and misses some; the assay was immunoSEQ multiplex PCR. The DNA was the basis for D and trimming; V, J and clone size are from that table. The sample carries roughly 100,000 clones, approximately 80% recorded once. V lost 0 bases, J lost 2 bases, and 5 bases stayed unmatched. Looked up from germline, CDR1 is SGHTA and CDR2 is FQGTGA. The CDR3 covers 16 residues. This clonotype originated in a human donor in a cohort sampled during active or convalescent COVID-19. The sample consisted of peripheral blood. V is TRBV7-3 and J is TRBJ1-2, with 8 bases fitting TRBD1. As DNA, the CDR3 is TGTGCCAGCAGCTTAACCGGGGGACAGGAGAACTATGGCTACACCTTC. Its translation: CASSLTGGQENYGYTF.